This T cell receptor beta chain was captured by sequencing in a study of identical twins. Template switching (which added a universal primer site) was used, and cDNA carried unique molecular identifiers. TCRdb fed the 5' RACE reads into MiXCR, producing one record per CDR3 protein. Among 500,000 to 550,000 distinct CDR3 sequences, around 20% were seen once, and the ten largest hold 0.8% to 1%. This clonotype was detected a few times. Its antigen is unidentified. General study results and limits: Within cord blood, abundant beta clonotypes carried fewer insertions, but memory repertoires showed no such trend.

Trimming took 5 bases from V and 6 from J; bases not matched to a gene: 9. Germline CDR1 is DFQATT and CDR2 is SNEGSKA (reference sequence). The CDR3 is 13 residues long. This sample was shared with a second study, whose subject was T cells expressing NK-cell markers.

The chain uses TRBV20-1 and TRBJ2-7; 8 nucleotides agree with TRBD1. The receptor was derived from a woman aged 18-30 years in good health. The source material was CD4+ T cells sorted from blood. The CDR3 spells CSARQGSWVEQYF. CDR3 coding DNA: TGCAGTGCTCGACAGGGGAGTTGGGTCGAGCAGTACTTC.